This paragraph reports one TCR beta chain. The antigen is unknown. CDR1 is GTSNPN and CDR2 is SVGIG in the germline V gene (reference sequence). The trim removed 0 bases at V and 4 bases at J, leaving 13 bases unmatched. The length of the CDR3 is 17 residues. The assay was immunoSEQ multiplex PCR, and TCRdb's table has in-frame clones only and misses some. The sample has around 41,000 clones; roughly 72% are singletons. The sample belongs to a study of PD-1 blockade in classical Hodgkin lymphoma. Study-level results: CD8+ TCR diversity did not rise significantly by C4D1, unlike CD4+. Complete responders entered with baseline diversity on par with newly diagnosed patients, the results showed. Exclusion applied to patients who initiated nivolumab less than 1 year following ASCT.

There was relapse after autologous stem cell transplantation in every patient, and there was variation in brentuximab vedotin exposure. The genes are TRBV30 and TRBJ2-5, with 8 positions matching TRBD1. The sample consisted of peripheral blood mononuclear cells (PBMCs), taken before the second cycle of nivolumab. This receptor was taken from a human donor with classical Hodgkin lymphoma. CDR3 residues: CAWSVLIWTGKRETQYF. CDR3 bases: TGTGCCTGGAGTGTACTCATTTGGACAGGGAAGAGAGAGACCCAGTACTTC.